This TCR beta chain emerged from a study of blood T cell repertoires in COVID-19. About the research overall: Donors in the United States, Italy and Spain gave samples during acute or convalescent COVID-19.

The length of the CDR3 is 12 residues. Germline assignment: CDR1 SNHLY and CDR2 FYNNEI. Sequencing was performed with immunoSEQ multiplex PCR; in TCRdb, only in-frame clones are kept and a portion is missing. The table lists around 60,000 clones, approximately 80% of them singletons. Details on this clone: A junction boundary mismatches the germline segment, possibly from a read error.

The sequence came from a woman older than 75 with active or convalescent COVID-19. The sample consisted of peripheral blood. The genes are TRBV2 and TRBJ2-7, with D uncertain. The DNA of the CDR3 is TGTGCCAGCAGTCCCTCCTCCCACGAGCAGTACTTC. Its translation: CASSPSSHEQYF.